The 17 T cell receptor beta chains in this list originate from one sample, sequenced in a study of T cells in Graves' hyperthyroidism and ophthalmopathy. TCR beta CDR3 regions were amplified from RNA transcripts. HTBI primers were employed in a first-round RT-PCR of the TCR CDR3. TCRdb reprocessed the multiplex PCR reads with MiXCR, giving one entry per CDR3 protein. The sample shows 500,000 to 750,000 distinct CDR3 sequences, around 45% of them seen only once. Sequencing was done on a sample of peripheral blood or thyroid tissue (not recorded which). The source of these receptors is a woman aged 18-35 years with Graves' hyperthyroidism.

In its sample, this clonotype was seen many times. The gene calls are TRBV25-1 and TRBJ1-1; tentative D call: TRBD1 (6 bases). Deletions cut 3 bases from V and 4 bases from J, with 9 bases between. Per germline, CDR1 MGHDK and CDR2 SYGVNS. CDR3 length: 13 amino acids. The CDR3 spells CASSDWGATEAFF. In DNA, the CDR3 is TGTGCCAGCAGTGATTGGGGGGCCACTGAAGCTTTCTTT.

As regards this clonotype: The junction differs from germline at one of its ends, possibly a read error. The J gene is TRBJ2-5, the V gene TRBV10-3, with 13 positions matching TRBD2. Germline CDR1 and CDR2: ENHRY and SYGVKD. The CDR3 contains 19 residues. CDR3 sequence (DNA): TGTGCCAGCAGTTTCGCCGGGACTAGCGGGAACGACCTCCAAGAGACCCAGTACTTC. Amino acids: CASSFAGTSGNDLQETQYF.

This chain connects TRBV7-9 to TRBJ2-2, with TRBD1 matching over 7 bases. Germline V gene data show CDR1 as SEHNR and CDR2 as FQNEAQ (reference sequence). The ends lost 5 bases at V and 8 bases at J; junction bases unmatched: 2. The CDR3 is 12 residues long. CDR3 residues: CASSQTGGELFF. In nucleotides, the CDR3 is TGTGCCAGCAGCCAGACAGGGGGGGAGCTGTTTTTT.

CDR3 coding DNA: TGTGCCACCAGCAGAGGGAGGAGCCCTACCTCCTACAATGAGCAGTTCTTC. Its protein is CATSRGRSPTSYNEQFF. The chain combines TRBV15 with TRBJ2-1; a weak D match, TRBD2 (5 bases). The germline V and J ends were trimmed by 1 base and 0 bases, with 13 bases remaining between them. The length of the CDR3 is 17 residues. Germline-derived CDR1 and CDR2 are LNHNV and YYDKDF (reference sequence). Based on the CDR3 plus reference TRBV15 and TRBJ2-1, the full variable domain is DAMVIQNPRYQVTQFGKPVTLSCSQTLNHNVMYWYQQKSSQAPKLLFHYYDKDFNNEADTPDNFQSRRPNTSFCFLDIRSPGLGDTAMYLCATSRGRSPTSYNEQFFGPGTRLTVL.

This rearrangement joins TRBV7-2 to TRBJ2-1, with TRBD1 matching 9 bases. The junction had 3 bases not matched to a gene; V was cut back by 2 bases and J by 7 bases. The CDR3 is made up of 14 amino acids. CDR1 SGHTA and CDR2 FQGNSA come from the germline V gene. The CDR3 DNA follows: TGTGCCAGCAGCTTAACAGGGGGCGGGAATGAGCAGTTCTTC. Its translation: CASSLTGGGNEQFF. The whole variable domain, remainder taken from reference TRBV7-2 and TRBJ2-1, is GAGVSQSPSNKVTEKGKDVELRCDPISGHTALYWYRQSLGQGLEFLIYFQGNSAPDKSGLPSDRFSAERTGGSVSTLTIQRTQQEDSAVYLCASSLTGGGNEQFFGPGTRLTVL.

The V gene is TRBV15, the J gene TRBJ1-6; 7 nucleotides agree with TRBD1. In germline, CDR1 is LNHNV, CDR2 YYDKDF (reference sequence). V was clipped by 2 bases and J by 10 bases; unmatched bases: 5. The CDR3 loop spans 14 amino acids. CDR3 in amino acids: CATSRPQGVSPLHF. Written as DNA, the CDR3 is TGTGCCACCAGCAGACCTCAGGGGGTGTCACCCCTCCACTTT.

This chain connects TRBV25-1 to TRBJ1-2; TRBD1 is a possible D gene (5 bases). CDR1 is MGHDK, CDR2 SYGVNS, per germline. The CDR3 consists of 21 residues. V lost 4 bases, J lost 2 bases, and 32 bases lay in between. CDR3 sequence reads: CASSGPVGHLGVSGANYGYTF. The CDR3 DNA is TGTGCCAGCAGTGGTCCGGTTGGACACCTCGGAGTCTCTGGGGCCAACTATGGCTACACCTTC.

The table lists this clonotype with many counts. V usage is TRBV7-9 and J usage is TRBJ1-5; 7 bases are a match to TRBD1. The V segment lost 5 bases and the J segment 4 bases; nucleotides outside the gene matches: 5. CDR3 size: 14 residues. Looked up from germline, CDR1 is SEHNR and CDR2 is FQNEAQ (reference sequence). In nucleotides, the CDR3 is TGTGCCAGCAGCCAGGGACAGAGTAATCAGCCCCAGCATTTT. It encodes CASSQGQSNQPQHF. Together with reference TRBV7-9 and TRBJ1-5, the CDR3 gives the full variable domain: DTGVSQNPRHKITKRGQNVTFRCDPISEHNRLYWYRQTLGQGPEFLTYFQNEAQLEKSRLLSDRFSAERPKGSFSTLEIQRTEQGDSAMYLCASSQGQSNQPQHFGDGTRLSIL.

As concerns this clonotype: An end of the junction differs from the germline gene, which may be a read error. The rearrangement joins TRBV7-9 to TRBJ2-2; no definite D call. Germline V gene sequence: CDR1 SEHNR, CDR2 FQNEAQ (reference sequence). The CDR3 contains 12 residues. CDR3 sequence (DNA): TGCGCCAGCAGCCGGGCCCCCGGGGAGCTGTTTTTT. Translated, it gives CASSRAPGELFF.

This clonotype was observed at least ten times. The chain joins TRBV2 to TRBJ2-7; a possible D gene is TRBD1 (6 bases). CDR1 is SNHLY and CDR2 is FYNNEI in the germline V gene. The CDR3 has 15 amino acids. Trimming shortened V by 5 bases and J by 3 bases, and 17 bases separated the two germline ends. For the CDR3, the DNA is TGTGCCAGCAGTAGTTACGACAGGCGCATCTACGAGCAGTACTTC. Translation gives CASSSYDRRIYEQYF.

To note about this clonotype: It may be a read error: a sequence one base away is much more abundant. The gene calls are TRBV6-2 or TRBV6-3 and TRBJ2-7; maybe TRBD2 (6 bases). Germline CDR1 and CDR2: MNHEY and SVGEGT. This CDR3 is 13 amino acids long. Trimming left V 11 bases short and J 6 bases short, with 20 bases between. The CDR3, as DNA: TGTGCCTGCCGACCGGGGCCAGCGGGCGAGCAGTACTTC. This sequence encodes CACRPGPAGEQYF.

On this clonotype: An end of the junction differs from the germline gene, which may be a read error. The chain is built from TRBV10-3 and TRBJ2-7; 11 nucleotides match TRBD2. This CDR3 spans 15 amino acids. CDR1 is ENHRY, CDR2 SYGVKD, per germline. CDR3 sequence: CAISERTSGSYEQYF. CDR3 in DNA: TGCGCCATCAGTGAGCGGACTAGCGGGTCCTACGAGCAGTACTTC.

V gene TRBV10-3 combines with J gene TRBJ2-6; TRBD1 matches at 9 bases. CDR3 length equals 18 residues. CDR1 and CDR2 from the germline V gene are ENHRY and SYGVKD. V lost 0 bases and J lost 4; bases outside the gene matches: 7. CDR3: CAISESGTGPLGANVLTF. The CDR3 DNA reads TGTGCCATCAGTGAGTCCGGGACAGGGCCGTTAGGGGCCAACGTCCTGACTTTC.

The table lists this clonotype with many counts. The V gene is TRBV6-5, the J gene TRBJ2-5; 7 positions agree with TRBD2. The CDR3 is 13 residues long. Germline assignment: CDR1 MNHEY and CDR2 SVGAGI. V lost 11 bases, J lost 1 base, and 7 bases stayed unmatched. CDR3 loop: CACGRPGQETQYF. In nucleotides, the CDR3 is TGTGCCTGCGGGAGACCGGGCCAAGAGACCCAGTACTTC.

This clonotype occurred many times. This chain connects TRBV7-9 to TRBJ1-2; D is possibly TRBD1 (5 bases). CDR1 SEHNR and CDR2 FQNEAQ come from the germline V gene (reference sequence). V dropped 4 bases and J dropped 4 bases, with 19 bases sitting between them. The CDR3 spans 16 residues. The CDR3: CASSSPQGGEGYGYTF. CDR3 DNA: TGTGCCAGCAGCTCCCCCCAGGGCGGCGAGGGCTATGGCTACACCTTC.

The chain carries TRBV6-5 and TRBJ1-2; unclear D gene. Germline CDR1 reads MNHEY; CDR2 reads SVGAGI. Trimming took off 5 bases at V and 8 bases at J, with 12 bases between the two ends. This CDR3 has 12 residues. CDR3 loop: CASSQQATGYTF. The CDR3, as DNA: TGTGCCAGCAGTCAACAAGCGACCGGCTACACCTTC.

V gene TRBV7-6 combines with J gene TRBJ2-7; D possibly corresponds to TRBD2 (6 bases). Germline V gene sequence: CDR1 SGHVS, CDR2 FNYEAQ. Trimming removed 6 bases from V and 8 bases from J, with 14 bases in between. This CDR3 is 12 amino acids long. The CDR3 protein is CASSLTSGQQYF. CDR3 nucleotide sequence: TGTGCCAGCAGTTTGACCAGCGGGCAGCAGTACTTC.